The present TCR beta chain was sequenced within a study of Ad26.COV2.S vaccination and SARS-CoV-2 variants. V lost 6 bases and J 4 bases, leaving 15 bases between the germline ends. Germline assignment: CDR1 ENHRY and CDR2 SYGVKD. The CDR3 length is 15 residues. Method: immunoSEQ multiplex PCR; TCRdb's copy keeps in-frame clones and lacks some. This sample has 350,000 to 450,000 clones, with 92% found just once. The J gene is TRBJ1-4, the V gene TRBV10-3; D is perhaps TRBD1 (5 bases). This sequence originates from a human donor who had recovered from COVID-19. The material sequenced was peripheral blood, taken after recovery from COVID-19. The CDR3 protein is CAIRPTGTGNEKLFF. For the CDR3, the DNA is TGTGCCATCAGGCCCACCGGGACCGGTAATGAAAAACTGTTTTTT.